These 8 T cell receptor beta chains originate from one sample sequenced in a study of shared clonotypes between healthy human individuals. The protocol was immunoSEQ multiplex PCR, while the TCRdb copy is restricted to in-frame clones and leaves out a portion. The sample gives 2,500,000 or so clones, 80% to 95% of which show up once; around 0.4% is in the top ten. The sequenced sample consisted of naive CD4+ T cells from PBMCs. Sample subset: CD45RA+ positively selected. Receptors were obtained from a man aged 18 to 30 in good health. Some clones in this sample may be carry-over from other donors' samples.

In its sample, this clone was seen once. This chain connects TRBV7-2 to TRBJ1-2, with 7 bases lining up with TRBD1. CDR1 and CDR2 (germline): SGHTA, FQGNSA. This CDR3 spans 13 amino acids. V trimming: 5 bases; J trimming: 6 bases; junction bases outside the gene matches: 6. CDR3 amino acids: CASSRQGWDGYTF. The DNA for the CDR3 is TGTGCCAGCAGCCGACAGGGTTGGGATGGCTACACCTTC.

The chain couples TRBV5-1 to TRBJ2-2; D is unclear. Looked up from germline, CDR1 is SGHRS and CDR2 is YFSETQ. V lost 5 bases, J lost 0 bases, and 11 bases lay in between. The CDR3 is made up of 15 amino acids. CDR3 in DNA: TGCGCCAGCAGAAGTCCCGCCGCGAACACCGGGGAGCTGTTTTTT. Protein sequence: CASRSPAANTGELFF.

A remark on this clone: Other DNA sequences in the same sample also yield this CDR3. The chain uses TRBV28 and TRBJ2-7; 7 bases map to TRBD1. With 5 bases clipped from V and 4 bases from J, the junction kept 5 bases outside the gene matches. The germline gives CDR1 MDHEN, CDR2 SYDVKM. The CDR3 length is 13 residues. CDR3 nucleotides: TGTGCCAGCAGTATAGGGACAGTTTACGAGCAGTACTTC. Protein sequence: CASSIGTVYEQYF.

In DNA, the CDR3 is TGTGCCAGCAGCCTCCGGGACAGGGTTTCCACTAATGAAAAACTGTTTTTT. It codes for CASSLRDRVSTNEKLFF. The chain is built from TRBV21-1 and TRBJ1-4; the D segment call TRBD1 is taken from the table without a DNA check. TRBV21-1 is shown as a pseudogene. CDR3 length: 17 amino acids.

The CDR3: CASSQDSRAGMGTEAFF. The CDR3 region has the DNA TGCGCCAGCAGCCAAGATTCTCGTGCAGGGATGGGCACTGAAGCTTTCTTT. This rearrangement joins TRBV4-1 to TRBJ1-1; weak D call: TRBD1 (5 bases). The V end lost 0 bases, the J end lost 4 bases, and 18 bases lay between the germline ends. Germline V gives CDR1 MGHRA, CDR2 YSYEKL. The CDR3 spans 17 residues.

The J gene is TRBJ1-1, the V gene TRBV7-9; 9 bases are shared with TRBD1. Germline CDR1 and CDR2: SEHNR and FQNEAQ (reference sequence). There are 16 residues in the CDR3. J was trimmed by 5 bases and V by 6 bases; bases with no gene match: 13. CDR3 DNA: TGTGCCAGCAGTCGTAAGACAGGGGGACTGGGGACTGAAGCTTTCTTT. It codes for CASSRKTGGLGTEAFF.

A few counts support this clone. The genes are TRBV11-2 and TRBJ1-1; the match to TRBD1 covers 8 bases. Per germline, CDR1 SGHAT and CDR2 FQNNGV. This CDR3 comprises 14 residues. The V gene end was trimmed by 4 bases and the J gene end by 4 bases; junction bases not matched to a gene: 5. Here the CDR3 reads CASSYDRGFTEAFF. The CDR3 DNA is TGTGCCAGCAGCTACGACAGGGGCTTCACTGAAGCTTTCTTT.

V gene TRBV7-3 combines with J gene TRBJ2-7, with 7 bases fitting TRBD1. J was trimmed by 5 bases and V by 5 bases; bases with no gene match: 6. The germline CDR1 and CDR2 sequences are SGHTA and FQGTGA. The CDR3 totals 13 residues. In nucleotides, the CDR3 is TGTGCCAGCAGCCTGATGGGGACAGACGAGCAGTACTTC. It is translated as CASSLMGTDEQYF.